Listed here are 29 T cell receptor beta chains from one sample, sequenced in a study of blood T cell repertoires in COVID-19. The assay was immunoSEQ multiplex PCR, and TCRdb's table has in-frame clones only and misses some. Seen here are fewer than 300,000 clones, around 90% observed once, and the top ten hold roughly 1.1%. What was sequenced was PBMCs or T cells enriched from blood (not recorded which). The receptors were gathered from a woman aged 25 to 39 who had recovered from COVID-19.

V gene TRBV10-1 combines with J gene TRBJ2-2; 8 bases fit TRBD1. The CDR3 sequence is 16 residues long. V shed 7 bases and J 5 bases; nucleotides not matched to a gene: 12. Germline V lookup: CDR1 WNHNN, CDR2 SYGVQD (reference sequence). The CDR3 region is CASTIFPGGATGELFF. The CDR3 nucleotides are TGCGCCAGCACAATATTCCCAGGGGGCGCAACCGGGGAGCTGTTTTTT.

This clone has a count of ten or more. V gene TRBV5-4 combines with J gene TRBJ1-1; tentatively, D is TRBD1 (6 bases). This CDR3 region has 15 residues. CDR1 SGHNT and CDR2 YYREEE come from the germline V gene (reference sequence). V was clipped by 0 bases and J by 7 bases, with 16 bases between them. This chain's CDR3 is CASSLGQGLSFEAFF. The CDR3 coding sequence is TGTGCCAGCAGCTTGGGGCAGGGGCTTTCCTTTGAAGCTTTCTTT.

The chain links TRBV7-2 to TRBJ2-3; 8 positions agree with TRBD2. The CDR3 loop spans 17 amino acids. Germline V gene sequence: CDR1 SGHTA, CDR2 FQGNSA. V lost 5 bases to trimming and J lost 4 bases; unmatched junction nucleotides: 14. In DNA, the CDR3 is TGTGCCAGCAGCCCAACGGGGGGGCCTATACGTCCAGATACGCAGTATTTT. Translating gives CASSPTGGPIRPDTQYF.

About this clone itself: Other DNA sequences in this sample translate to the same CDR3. Here the CDR3 reads CASSLLAGVSTGELFF. CDR3 sequence (DNA): TGTGCCAGCAGTTTATTAGCGGGAGTCAGCACCGGGGAGCTGTTTTTT. V gene TRBV27 combines with J gene TRBJ2-2, with TRBD2 matching over 9 bases. The V segment lost 1 base and the J segment 4 bases; nucleotides outside the gene matches: 4. Germline V gene lookup returns CDR1 MNHEY and CDR2 SMNVEV (reference sequence). The CDR3 runs to 16 residues.

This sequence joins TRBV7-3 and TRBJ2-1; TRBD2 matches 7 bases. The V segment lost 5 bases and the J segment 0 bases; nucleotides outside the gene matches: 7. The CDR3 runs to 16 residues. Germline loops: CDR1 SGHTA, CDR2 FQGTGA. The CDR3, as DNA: TGTGCCAGCAGCCCTTCGGGACTATCCTCCTACAATGAGCAGTTCTTC. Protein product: CASSPSGLSSYNEQFF.

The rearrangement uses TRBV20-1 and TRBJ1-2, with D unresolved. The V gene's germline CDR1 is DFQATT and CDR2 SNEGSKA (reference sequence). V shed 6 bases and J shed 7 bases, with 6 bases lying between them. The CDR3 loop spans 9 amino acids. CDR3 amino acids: CSAYSGYTF. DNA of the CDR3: TGCAGTGCCTATAGTGGCTACACCTTC.

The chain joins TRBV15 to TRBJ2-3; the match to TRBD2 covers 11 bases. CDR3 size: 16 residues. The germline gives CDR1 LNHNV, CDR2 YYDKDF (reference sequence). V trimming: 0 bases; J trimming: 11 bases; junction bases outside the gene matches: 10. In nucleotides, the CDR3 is TGTGCCACCAGCAGAGATTTCGAGCTAGCGGGAGGAAAGCAGTATTTT. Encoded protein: CATSRDFELAGGKQYF.

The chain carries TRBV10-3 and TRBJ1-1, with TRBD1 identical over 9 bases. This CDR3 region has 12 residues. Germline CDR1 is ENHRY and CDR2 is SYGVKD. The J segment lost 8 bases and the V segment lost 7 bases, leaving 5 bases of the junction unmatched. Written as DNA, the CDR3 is TGTGCCATCATGGGACAGGGACTAGAAGCTTTCTTT. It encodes CAIMGQGLEAFF.

The CDR3 coding sequence is TGTGCCAGCAGCTTGGCTTGGGGGAGGGATGAGCAGTTCTTC. It translates to CASSLAWGRDEQFF. This chain connects TRBV5-5 to TRBJ2-1; 7 bases agree with TRBD2. Germline CDR1 and CDR2: SGHKS and YYEKEE (reference sequence). With 0 bases clipped from V and 8 bases from J, the junction kept 5 bases outside the gene matches. There are 14 residues in the CDR3.

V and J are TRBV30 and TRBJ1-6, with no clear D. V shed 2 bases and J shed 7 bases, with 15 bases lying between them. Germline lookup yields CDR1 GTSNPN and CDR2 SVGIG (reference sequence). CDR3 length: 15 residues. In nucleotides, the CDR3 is TGTGCCTGGAGTAGGATACACCCAGCGAATTCACCCCTCCACTTT. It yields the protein CAWSRIHPANSPLHF. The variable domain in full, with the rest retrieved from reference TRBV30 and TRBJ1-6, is SQTIHQWPATLVQPVGSPLSLECTVEGTSNPNLYWYRQAAGRGLQLLFYSVGIGQISSEVPQNLSASRPQDRQFILSSKKLLLSDSGFYLCAWSRIHPANSPLHFGNGTRLTVT.

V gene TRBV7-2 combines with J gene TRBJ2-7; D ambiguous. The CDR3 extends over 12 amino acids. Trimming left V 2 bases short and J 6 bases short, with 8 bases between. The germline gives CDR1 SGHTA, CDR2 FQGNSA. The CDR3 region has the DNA TGTGCCAGCAGCTTACGTATCAGCGAGCAGTACTTC. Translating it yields CASSLRISEQYF.

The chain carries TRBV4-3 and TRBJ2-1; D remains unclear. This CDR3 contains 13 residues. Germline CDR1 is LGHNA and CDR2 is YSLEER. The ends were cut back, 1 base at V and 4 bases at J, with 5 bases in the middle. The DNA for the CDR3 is TGCGCCAGCAGCCAAGGTTCTTACAATGAGCAGTTCTTC. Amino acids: CASSQGSYNEQFF.

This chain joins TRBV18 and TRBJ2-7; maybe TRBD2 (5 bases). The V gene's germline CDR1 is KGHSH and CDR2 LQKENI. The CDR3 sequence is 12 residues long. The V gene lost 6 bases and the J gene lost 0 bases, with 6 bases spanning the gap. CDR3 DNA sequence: TGTGCCAGCTCCGGGGTCTCCTACGAGCAGTACTTC. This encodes CASSGVSYEQYF.

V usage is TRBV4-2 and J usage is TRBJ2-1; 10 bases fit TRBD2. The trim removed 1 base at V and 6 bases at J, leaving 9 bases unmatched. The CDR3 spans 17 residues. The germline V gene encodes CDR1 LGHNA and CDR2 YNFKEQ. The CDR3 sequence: CASSQGTSGQSSNEQFF. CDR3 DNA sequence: TGTGCCAGCAGCCAAGGGACTAGCGGACAGAGCAGCAATGAGCAGTTCTTC.

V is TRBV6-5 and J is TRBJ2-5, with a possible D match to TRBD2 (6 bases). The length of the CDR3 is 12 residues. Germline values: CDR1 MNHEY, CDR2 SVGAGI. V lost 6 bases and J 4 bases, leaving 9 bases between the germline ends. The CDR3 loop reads CASRGGGETQYF. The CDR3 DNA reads TGTGCCAGCAGGGGGGGTGGAGAGACCCAGTACTTC.

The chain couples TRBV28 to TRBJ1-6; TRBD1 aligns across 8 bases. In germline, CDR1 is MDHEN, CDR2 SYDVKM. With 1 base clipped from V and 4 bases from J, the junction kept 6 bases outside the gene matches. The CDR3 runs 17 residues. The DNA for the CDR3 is TGTGCCAGCAGTTTATACCGACAGGGGCGTTATAATTCACCCCTCCACTTT. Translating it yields CASSLYRQGRYNSPLHF.

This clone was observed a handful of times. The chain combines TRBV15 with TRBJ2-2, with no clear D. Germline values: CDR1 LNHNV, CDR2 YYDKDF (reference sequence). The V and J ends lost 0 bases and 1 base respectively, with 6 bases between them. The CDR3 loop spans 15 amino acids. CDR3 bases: TGTGCCACCAGCAGAGATCCACAGAACACCGGGGAGCTGTTTTTT. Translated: CATSRDPQNTGELFF.

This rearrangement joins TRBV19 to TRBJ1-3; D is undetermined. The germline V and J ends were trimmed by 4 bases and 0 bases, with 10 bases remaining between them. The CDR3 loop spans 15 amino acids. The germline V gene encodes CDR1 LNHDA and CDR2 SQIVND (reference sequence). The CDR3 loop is CASSTGVFSGNTIYF. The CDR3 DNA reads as TGTGCCAGTAGTACCGGAGTCTTCTCTGGAAACACCATATATTTT. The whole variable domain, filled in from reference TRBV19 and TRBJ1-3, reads DGGITQSPKYLFRKEGQNVTLSCEQNLNHDAMYWYRQDPGQGLRLIYYSQIVNDFQKGDIAEGYSVSREKKESFPLTVTSAQKNPTAFYLCASSTGVFSGNTIYFGEGSWLTVV.

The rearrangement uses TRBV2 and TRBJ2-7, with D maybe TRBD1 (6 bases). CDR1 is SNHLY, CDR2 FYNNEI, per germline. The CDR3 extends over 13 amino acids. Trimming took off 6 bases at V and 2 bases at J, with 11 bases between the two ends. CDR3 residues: CASRHGDTYEQYF. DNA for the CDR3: TGTGCCAGCAGACACGGGGACACCTACGAGCAGTACTTC. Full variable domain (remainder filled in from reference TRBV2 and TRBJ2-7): EPEVTQTPSHQVTQMGQEVILRCVPISNHLYFYWYRQILGQKVEFLVSFYNNEISEKSEIFDDQFSVERPDGSNFTLKIRSTKLEDSAMYFCASRHGDTYEQYFGPGTRLTVT.

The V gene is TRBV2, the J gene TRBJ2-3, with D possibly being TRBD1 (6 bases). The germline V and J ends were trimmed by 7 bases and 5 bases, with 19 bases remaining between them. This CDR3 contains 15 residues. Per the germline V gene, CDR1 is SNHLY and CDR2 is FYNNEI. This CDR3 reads CASTIIQGIGDTQYF. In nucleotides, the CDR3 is TGTGCCAGCACCATAATACAGGGAATAGGAGATACGCAGTATTTT. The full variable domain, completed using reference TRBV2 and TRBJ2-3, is EPEVTQTPSHQVTQMGQEVILRCVPISNHLYFYWYRQILGQKVEFLVSFYNNEISEKSEIFDDQFSVERPDGSNFTLKIRSTKLEDSAMYFCASTIIQGIGDTQYFGPGTRLTVL.

The CDR3 sequence: CASSHTTGEGSNQPQHF. The CDR3 coding sequence is TGTGCCAGCAGCCACACGACGGGGGAGGGTAGCAATCAGCCCCAGCATTTT. This sequence joins TRBV7-9 and TRBJ1-5; D possibly corresponds to TRBD1 (5 bases). Deletions cut 5 bases from V and 0 bases from J, with 17 bases between. Germline CDR1 reads SEHNR; CDR2 reads FQNEAQ (reference sequence). CDR3 length: 17 amino acids. Looking up the rest from reference TRBV7-9 and TRBJ1-5 gives the full variable domain: DTGVSQNPRHKITKRGQNVTFRCDPISEHNRLYWYRQTLGQGPEFLTYFQNEAQLEKSRLLSDRFSAERPKGSFSTLEIQRTEQGDSAMYLCASSHTTGEGSNQPQHFGDGTRLSIL.

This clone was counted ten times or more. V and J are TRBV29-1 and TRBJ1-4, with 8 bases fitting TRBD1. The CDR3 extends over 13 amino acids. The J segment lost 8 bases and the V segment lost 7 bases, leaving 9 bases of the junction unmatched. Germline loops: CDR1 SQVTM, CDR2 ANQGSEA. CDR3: CSGRQGAGEKLFF. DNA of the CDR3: TGCAGCGGACGCCAGGGGGCCGGGGAAAAACTGTTTTTT.

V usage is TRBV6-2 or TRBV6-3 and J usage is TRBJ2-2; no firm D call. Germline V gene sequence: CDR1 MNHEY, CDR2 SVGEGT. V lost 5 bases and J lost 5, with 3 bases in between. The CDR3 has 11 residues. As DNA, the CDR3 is TGTGCCAGCAGTCTAACCGGGGAGCTGTTTTTT. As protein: CASSLTGELFF.

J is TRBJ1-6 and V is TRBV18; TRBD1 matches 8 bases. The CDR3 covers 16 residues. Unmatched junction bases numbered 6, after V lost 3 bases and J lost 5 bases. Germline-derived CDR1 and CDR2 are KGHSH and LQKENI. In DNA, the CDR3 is TGTGCCAGCTCACCCATGACAGGGGACGATAATTCACCCCTCCACTTT. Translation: CASSPMTGDDNSPLHF. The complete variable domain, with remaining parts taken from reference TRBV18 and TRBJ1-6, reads NAGVMQNPRHLVRRRGQEARLRCSPMKGHSHVYWYRQLPEEGLKFMVYLQKENIIDESGMPKERFSAEFPKEGPSILRIQQVVRGDSAAYFCASSPMTGDDNSPLHFGNGTRLTVT.

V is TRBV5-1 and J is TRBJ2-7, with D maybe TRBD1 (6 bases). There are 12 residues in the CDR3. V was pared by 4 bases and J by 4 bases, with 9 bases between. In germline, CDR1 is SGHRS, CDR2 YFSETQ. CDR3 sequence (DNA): TGCGCCAGCAGCCCGCAGGGGTACGAGCAGTACTTC. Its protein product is CASSPQGYEQYF.

The CDR3 loop is CASSYIGQGANTEAFF. The CDR3 DNA reads as TGTGCCAGCAGTTACATTGGACAGGGGGCAAACACTGAAGCTTTCTTT. This rearrangement joins TRBV6-2 or TRBV6-3 to TRBJ1-1, with 11 bases matching TRBD1. The CDR3 sequence is 16 residues long. Germline values: CDR1 MNHEY, CDR2 SVGEGT. Trimming at V came to 2 bases and at J to 2 bases, leaving 4 bases not matched to a gene.

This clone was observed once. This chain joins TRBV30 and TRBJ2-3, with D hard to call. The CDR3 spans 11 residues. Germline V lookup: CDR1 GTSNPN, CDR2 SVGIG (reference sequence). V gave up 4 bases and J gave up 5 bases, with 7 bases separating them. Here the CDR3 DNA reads TGTGCCTGGAATTATATAGATACGCAGTATTTT. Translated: CAWNYIDTQYF.

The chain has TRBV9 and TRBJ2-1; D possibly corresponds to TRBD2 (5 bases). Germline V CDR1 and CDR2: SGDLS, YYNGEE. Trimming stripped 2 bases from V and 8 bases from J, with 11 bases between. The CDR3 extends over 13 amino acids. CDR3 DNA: TGTGCCAGCAGCGTGGGCTGGCGGGATGAGCAGTTCTTC. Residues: CASSVGWRDEQFF.

CDR3 DNA: TGTGCCAGCAGGGGGGGCTCTGGAAACACCATATATTTT. This encodes CASRGGSGNTIYF. The chain carries TRBV28 and TRBJ1-3, with D perhaps TRBD1 (5 bases). Germline CDR1 MDHEN, CDR2 SYDVKM. The CDR3 covers 13 residues. Trimming shortened V by 6 bases and J by 0 bases, and 6 bases separated the two germline ends.